A single sample gave rise to the 15 T cell receptor beta chains below, sequenced in a study of blood T cell repertoires in COVID-19. Only in-frame clones appear in the TCRdb table, and some are missing; sequencing was by immunoSEQ multiplex PCR. Of approximately 500,000 clones detected, roughly nine tenths appear once; the ten largest clones hold 0.9%. Specimen: peripheral blood. All receptors derive from a young man with COVID-19, enrolled during active disease.

V gene TRBV18 combines with J gene TRBJ2-7; the D gene is possibly TRBD1 (6 bases). Trimming shortened V by 4 bases and J by 7 bases, and 17 bases separated the two germline ends. The CDR3 length is 14 residues. In germline, CDR1 is KGHSH, CDR2 LQKENI. CDR3 DNA: TGTGCCAGCTCACTTGACAGGACCCTTGAGGAGCAGTACTTC. Translated: CASSLDRTLEEQYF.

This chain joins TRBV11-3 and TRBJ2-7; TRBD2 matches 10 bases. The CDR3 totals 18 residues. The germline gives CDR1 SGHNT, CDR2 YENEEA. V trimming: 8 bases; J trimming: 0 bases; junction bases outside the gene matches: 16. In DNA form, the CDR3 reads TGTGCCAGCTCCCTTCCTCGTAGCGGGAGGCCGAGCTCCTACGAGCAGTACTTC. Translated: CASSLPRSGRPSSYEQYF. Together with reference TRBV11-3 and TRBJ2-7, the CDR3 gives the full variable domain: EAGVVQSPRYKIIEKKQPVAFWCNPISGHNTLYWYLQNLGQGPELLIRYENEEAVDDSQLPKDRFSAERLKGVDSTLKIQPAELGDSAVYLCASSLPRSGRPSSYEQYFGPGTRLTVT.

V and J are TRBV24-1 and TRBJ2-2, with TRBD2 matching over 12 bases. The germline CDR1 and CDR2 sequences are KGHDR and SFDVKD. Trimming took 3 bases from V and 3 from J; bases not matched to a gene: 4. The CDR3 consists of 17 residues. For the CDR3, the DNA is TGTGCCACCAGTGATCCCCGGACTAGCGGGGACACCGGGGAGCTGTTTTTT. Translating it yields CATSDPRTSGDTGELFF.

CDR3: CASSQRGGSADTQYF. The DNA for the CDR3 is TGTGCCAGCAGCCAGCGGGGGGGGAGCGCAGATACGCAGTATTTT. J is TRBJ2-3 and V is TRBV3-1 (or the pseudogene TRBV3-2); 9 nucleotides align to TRBD2. The junction had 5 bases not matched to a gene; V was cut back by 3 bases and J by 4 bases. Germline V gene data show CDR1 as LGHDT and CDR2 as YNNKEL (reference sequence). This CDR3 comprises 15 residues.

The rearrangement joins TRBV5-1 to TRBJ2-7; 8 nucleotides line up with TRBD2. Germline assignment: CDR1 SGHRS and CDR2 YFSETQ. This CDR3 is 16 amino acids long. Unmatched junction bases numbered 11, after V lost 1 base and J lost 5 bases. The CDR3 coding sequence is TGCGCCAGCAGCTTGAGTAGCGGGAACCCTTGGGACGAGCAGTACTTC. Amino acid sequence: CASSLSSGNPWDEQYF.

V is TRBV7-9 and J is TRBJ1-2; TRBD1 is a possible D gene (5 bases). V lost 2 bases and J lost 3, with 13 bases in between. Germline lookup yields CDR1 SEHNR and CDR2 FQNEAQ (reference sequence). This CDR3 comprises 15 residues. CDR3 coding DNA: TGTGCCAGCAGCTTATCGGAGGGGAAAGACTATGGCTACACCTTC. It specifies CASSLSEGKDYGYTF.

V gene TRBV6-6 combines with J gene TRBJ2-1; 7 bases agree with TRBD2. CDR1 is MNHNY, CDR2 SVGAGI, per germline (reference sequence). This CDR3 is built from 15 residues. The trim removed 5 bases at V and 9 bases at J, leaving 13 bases unmatched. The CDR3 DNA reads as TGTGCCAGCAGTCCAGTGGCGGGAGTGTTAGGTGAGCAGTTCTTC. Protein: CASSPVAGVLGEQFF.

V is TRBV19 and J is TRBJ1-2, with 8 bases lining up with TRBD1. Germline lookup yields CDR1 LNHDA and CDR2 SQIVND (reference sequence). The CDR3 is 15 residues long. The V gene end was trimmed by 5 bases and the J gene end by 4 bases; junction bases not matched to a gene: 9. The CDR3 region has the DNA TGTGCCAGTAGTCCCACAGGGGGAGAGGGCTATGGCTACACCTTC. Translation gives CASSPTGGEGYGYTF.

The chain employs TRBV18 and TRBJ2-7, with TRBD2 as a possible D gene (7 bases). Germline V CDR1 and CDR2: KGHSH, LQKENI. Trimming removed 6 bases at V and 9 bases at J, with 21 bases between. The CDR3 extends over 14 amino acids. Here the CDR3 reads CASSRSGGAEGQYF. The DNA for the CDR3 is TGTGCCAGCTCGCGCTCGGGGGGCGCTGAGGGGCAGTACTTC.

As DNA, the CDR3 is TGTGCCAGCAGTGAAGAGCGGGGGGGCGCGGAGACCCAGTACTTC. Translating it yields CASSEERGGAETQYF. The chain employs TRBV2 and TRBJ2-5; 10 bases are shared with TRBD2. With V trimmed by 1 base and J by 5 bases, 4 bases remained unmatched. The CDR3 is 15 residues long. CDR1 and CDR2 from the germline V gene are SNHLY and FYNNEI.

The rearrangement uses TRBV4-1 and TRBJ2-2; no definite D call. The germline V and J ends were trimmed by 6 bases and 3 bases, with 11 bases remaining between them. Germline CDR1 and CDR2: MGHRA and YSYEKL. This CDR3 has 14 residues. In nucleotides, the CDR3 is TGCGCCAGCAGTCTAAACCGGGACACCGGGGAGCTGTTTTTT. Protein product: CASSLNRDTGELFF.

The chain uses TRBV5-1 and TRBJ1-3; no reliable D call. This CDR3 contains 16 residues. CDR1 is SGHRS, CDR2 YFSETQ, per germline. V was clipped by 4 bases and J by 0 bases, with 14 bases between them. The CDR3 DNA is TGCGCCAGCAGCCGCGGGCAGACCCCCTCTGGAAACACCATATATTTT. It is translated as CASSRGQTPSGNTIYF.

The chain recombines TRBV19 with TRBJ2-7, with 9 bases that match TRBD2. This CDR3 has 13 amino acids. Germline V gene lookup returns CDR1 LNHDA and CDR2 SQIVND (reference sequence). V dropped 6 bases and J dropped 7; count of bases not matched to a gene: 7. CDR3 protein: CASSPRAGGEQYF. CDR3 nucleotides: TGTGCCAGTAGCCCCAGGGCGGGGGGGGAGCAGTACTTC.

Here the CDR3 DNA reads TGCGCCAGCAGTGAACTAGCGGGGGCCACTACAGGCAATGAGCAGTTCTTC. Translating it yields CASSELAGATTGNEQFF. This chain uses TRBV10-1 with TRBJ2-1; 11 bases line up with TRBD2. V dropped 3 bases and J dropped 6; count of bases not matched to a gene: 10. There are 17 residues in the CDR3. Germline lookup yields CDR1 WNHNN and CDR2 SYGVQD (reference sequence).

The CDR3 DNA reads TGTGCCAGTAGTATCGGAGGCAGGGGGACGCAGGAGCAGTACTTC. It is translated as CASSIGGRGTQEQYF. This chain links TRBV19 with TRBJ2-7, with 7 nucleotides matching TRBD1. The CDR3 has 15 residues. J was trimmed by 7 bases and V by 3 bases; bases with no gene match: 12. Per the germline V gene, CDR1 is LNHDA and CDR2 is SQIVND (reference sequence).